This TCR beta chain was identified during a study of cytomegalovirus exposure and HLA in healthy donors. Study-level background: An earlier analysis found under 130 million unique TCR beta sequences from about 190 million T cells. Study-level points and caveats: According to reports, the classifier identified cytomegalovirus status with high specificity and sensitivity. Several of the most significant clusters were apparently associated with common viral pathogens in a later analysis.

The CDR3 spans 13 residues. The germline V gene has CDR1 MNHEY and CDR2 SMNVEV (reference sequence). Between the trimmed V and J ends, which lost 6 bases and 4 bases, there was a span of 12 bases. The PCR employed 60 Vbeta primers together with 13 Jbeta primers. Sequenced by immunoSEQ multiplex PCR; TCRdb stores in-frame clones only, minus some. The sample shows 100,000 to 150,000 clones, roughly 84% of them seen only once. In regard to this clone: Its antigen remains unidentified.

What was sequenced was PBMCs. The chain employs TRBV27 and TRBJ1-1; D is unclear. This clonotype was obtained from a woman aged 18-29 years in good health and CMV-seropositive. CDR3 nucleotide sequence: TGTGCCAGCAGCCTAGGGAGGGCCACTGAAGCTTTCTTT. This translates into CASSLGRATEAFF.